This TCR beta chain stems from a study of T cell responses to AZD1222 COVID-19 vaccine. Study outcomes and limitations: An increase in Spike-specific TCR breadth and depth was observed after two AZD1222 doses. There were repertoire samples only from the period after the peak T cell response.

Only in-frame clones appear in the TCRdb table, and some are missing; sequencing was by immunoSEQ multiplex PCR. Among tens of thousands of clones listed, roughly 90% were seen once. For this clone: Its antigen is not known.

The germline gives CDR1 LGHDT, CDR2 YNNKEL (reference sequence). This CDR3 is 19 amino acids long. V was cut by 2 bases and J by 2 bases, with 21 bases left in between. The TCR comes from an adult in good health. This chain joins TRBV3-1 (or the pseudogene TRBV3-2) and TRBJ2-2; D might be TRBD1 or TRBD2, each matching 5 bases. Material: peripheral blood, obtained on day 0 of AZD1222 vaccination. The CDR3 DNA is TGTGCCAGCAGCCAACCACGCAACCTGGGACGGGGAAACACCGGGGAGCTGTTTTTT. Residues: CASSQPRNLGRGNTGELFF.